This T cell receptor beta chain was obtained from a study of beta chain features in type 1 diabetes. The wider study: Examination spanned 100 million to 120 million sorted cells from all samples. Findings and caveats of the study: Researchers report that Type 1 diabetes patients had moderately but significantly shorter TCRB CDR3s across all four CD4+ subsets.

Expressed TCRB transcripts were sequenced after all isolated RNA was converted to cDNA. Data came from immunoSEQ multiplex PCR; TCRdb stores just in-frame clones and leaves some out. The repertoire has over 650,000 clones, about an eighth of them found once; the top ten carry 0.04%. The CDR3 has 13 amino acids. The germline CDR1 and CDR2 sequences are MNHNS and SASEGT. The V gene lost 5 bases and the J gene lost 2 bases, with 8 bases spanning the gap. Only a few counts were recorded for this clone. The antigen is unknown. This TCR derives from a man aged 18 to 29 with type 1 diabetes. The chain joins TRBV6-1 to TRBJ2-3, with a possible D match to TRBD2 (5 bases). The sample was naive CD4+ T cells from blood. This CDR3 reads CASSPAVTDTQYF. CDR3 in DNA: TGTGCCAGCAGTCCAGCGGTCACAGATACGCAGTATTTT.